A selection of T cell receptor beta chains follows, all from one sample in a study of blood T cell repertoires in COVID-19. Here immunoSEQ multiplex PCR was the method, and the copy in TCRdb shows in-frame clones only, minus some. The sample lists roughly 39,000 clones, approximately 85% occurring once. Sequenced input: peripheral blood. Source of these receptors: a man aged 55 to 70 with acute or convalescent COVID-19. CDR3s include the opening cysteine and the closing phenylalanine or tryptophan. The D gene is left open where the match is weak. Clone size appears in some rows only: once, few, many, or a class for an expanded clone.

D: TRBD1
length: 15
size: few
J: TRBJ2-7
V: TRBV19
CDR3: CASSTMGQGVDEQYF
DNA: TGTGCCAGTAGTACCATGGGACAGGGGGTTGACGAGCAGTACTTC

D: TRBD1
length: 13
size: .
J: TRBJ1-3
V: TRBV28
CDR3: CASRTGSGNTIYF
DNA: TGTGCCAGCAGGACAGGGTCTGGAAACACCATATATTTT

D: .
length: 17
size: .
J: TRBJ1-5
V: TRBV19
CDR3: CASSILKDSINNQPQHF
DNA: TGTGCCAGTAGTATTTTAAAGGACAGTATTAACAATCAGCCCCAGCATTTT

D: TRBD2
length: 14
size: .
J: TRBJ2-7
V: TRBV5-1
CDR3: CASGRGEGTYEQYF
DNA: TGCGCCAGCGGCCGCGGGGAGGGGACCTACGAGCAGTACTTC

D: TRBD2
length: 19
size: once
J: TRBJ2-5
V: TRBV27
CDR3: CASSTTWASGSYGQETQYF
DNA: TGTGCCAGCAGTACCACCTGGGCTAGCGGGAGTTACGGCCAAGAGACCCAGTACTTC

D: TRBD1
length: 12
size: once
J: TRBJ1-1
V: TRBV11-1
CDR3: CASSPTGAEAFF
DNA: TGTGCCAGCAGCCCGACAGGGGCTGAAGCTTTCTTT

D: TRBD2
length: 16
size: .
J: TRBJ2-7
V: TRBV28
CDR3: CASSLSSLGGRGEQYF
DNA: TGTGCCAGCAGTTTAAGTAGTCTGGGCGGGAGAGGCGAGCAGTACTTC

D: .
length: 17
size: .
J: TRBJ2-6
V: TRBV19
CDR3: CASSARQKTSGANVLTF
DNA: TGTGCCAGTAGTGCGAGACAGAAAACCTCTGGGGCCAACGTCCTGACTTTC

D: .
length: 15
size: .
J: TRBJ2-7
V: TRBV10-3
CDR3: CAISPRGGSSYEQYF
DNA: TGTGCCATCAGTCCGAGGGGGGGGTCATCCTACGAGCAGTACTTC

D: .
length: 14
size: few
J: TRBJ2-7
V: TRBV6-1
CDR3: CASSSGWTPHEQYF
DNA: TGTGCCAGCAGTTCAGGTTGGACTCCTCACGAGCAGTACTTC

D: TRBD1
length: 13
size: .
J: TRBJ2-7
V: TRBV5-5
CDR3: CASSWDRSYEQYF
DNA: TGTGCCAGCAGCTGGGACAGATCCTACGAGCAGTACTTC

D: .
length: 14
size: .
J: TRBJ1-6
V: TRBV30
CDR3: CAWGPKQGSSPLHF
DNA: TGTGCCTGGGGTCCAAAGCAGGGTAGTTCACCCCTCCACTTT

D: TRBD2
length: 15
size: .
J: TRBJ2-3
V: TRBV7-2
CDR3: CASSPGLAFTDTQYF
DNA: TGTGCCAGCAGCCCGGGACTAGCCTTCACAGATACGCAGTATTTT

D: TRBD1
length: 12
size: .
J: TRBJ2-1
V: TRBV28
CDR3: CASSLLQGEQFF
DNA: TGTGCCAGCAGTTTATTACAGGGGGAGCAGTTCTTC

D: TRBD2
length: 13
size: .
J: TRBJ2-5
V: TRBV7-9
CDR3: CASISGRQETQYF
DNA: TGTGCCAGCATTAGCGGGAGACAAGAGACCCAGTACTTC

D: TRBD2
length: 16
size: .
J: TRBJ2-3
V: TRBV6-6
CDR3: CASSRPSGGARDTQYF
DNA: TGTGCCAGCAGCCGACCTAGCGGGGGGGCGAGAGATACGCAGTATTTT

D: TRBD1
length: 15
size: .
J: TRBJ1-6
V: TRBV18
CDR3: CASSAGQGANSPLHF
DNA: TGTGCCAGCTCAGCCGGACAGGGCGCAAATTCACCCCTCCACTTT

D: TRBD1
length: 13
size: few
J: TRBJ1-6
V: TRBV6-5
CDR3: CASGTAFYSPLHF
DNA: TGTGCCAGTGGGACAGCCTTTTATTCACCCCTCCACTTT

D: TRBD1
length: 14
size: .
J: TRBJ1-2
V: TRBV2
CDR3: CASRNQQGVGGYTF
DNA: TGTGCCAGCAGGAATCAACAGGGGGTAGGTGGCTACACCTTC

D: TRBD1
length: 15
size: .
J: TRBJ2-7
V: TRBV4-2
CDR3: CASTKAPDRVSEQYF
DNA: TGTGCCAGCACCAAAGCCCCGGACAGGGTTTCCGAGCAGTACTTC

D: .
length: 17
size: .
J: TRBJ1-3
V: TRBV21-1
CDR3: CASPAGDRGRAGNTIYF
DNA: TGTGCCAGCCCCGCAGGTGATAGGGGGCGAGCTGGAAACACCATATATTTT

D: TRBD1
length: 18
size: .
J: TRBJ2-6
V: TRBV19
CDR3: CASSIPTGPSSGANVLTF
DNA: TGTGCCAGTAGTATTCCGACAGGGCCGAGCTCTGGGGCCAACGTCCTGACTTTC

D: TRBD2
length: 17
size: .
J: TRBJ2-2
V: TRBV19
CDR3: CASSKAAGGSNTGELFF
DNA: TGTGCCAGTAGCAAAGCAGCGGGGGGATCGAACACCGGGGAGCTGTTTTTT

D: .
length: 11
size: .
J: TRBJ2-1
V: TRBV20-1
CDR3: CSARDLHEQFF
DNA: TGCAGTGCTAGAGATCTCCATGAGCAGTTCTTC

D: TRBD1
length: 15
size: .
J: TRBJ2-1
V: TRBV6-6
CDR3: CASSPGQGNYNEQFF
DNA: TGTGCCAGCAGCCCCGGACAGGGGAACTACAATGAGCAGTTCTTC

D: TRBD2
length: 14
size: .
J: TRBJ2-1
V: TRBV19
CDR3: CASSLPAGGNEQFF
DNA: TGTGCCAGTAGTTTACCAGCGGGAGGCAATGAGCAGTTCTTC

D: TRBD2
length: 15
size: .
J: TRBJ2-7
V: TRBV19
CDR3: CASSTIAGGNYEQYF
DNA: TGTGCCAGTAGTACCATAGCGGGAGGGAACTACGAGCAGTACTTC

D: TRBD2
length: 15
size: .
J: TRBJ2-1
V: TRBV11-2
CDR3: CASSAGAGGKYEQFF
DNA: TGTGCCAGCAGCGCCGGCGCGGGAGGGAAATATGAGCAGTTCTTC

D: TRBD1
length: 14
size: .
J: TRBJ1-6
V: TRBV6-5
CDR3: CASTPGGSNSPLHF
DNA: TGTGCCAGCACCCCAGGGGGCTCAAATTCACCCCTCCACTTT

D: .
length: 15
size: once
J: TRBJ1-2
V: TRBV9
CDR3: CASSVGTRLNYGYTF
DNA: TGTGCCAGCAGCGTAGGTACAAGACTGAACTATGGCTACACCTTC

D: .
length: 15
size: few
J: TRBJ2-5
V: TRBV6-2/TRBV6-3
CDR3: CASSPPPDKAKTQYF
DNA: TGTGCCAGCAGTCCCCCCCCGGACAAGGCAAAGACCCAGTACTTC

D: TRBD2
length: 13
size: .
J: TRBJ2-5
V: TRBV18
CDR3: CASRPGGQETQYF
DNA: TGTGCCAGCCGACCGGGGGGGCAAGAGACCCAGTACTTC

D: .
length: 15
size: few
J: TRBJ2-2
V: TRBV28
CDR3: CASSLATLNTGELFF
DNA: TGTGCCAGCAGTTTAGCGACTTTGAACACCGGGGAGCTGTTTTTT

D: TRBD1
length: 14
size: .
J: TRBJ1-5
V: TRBV18
CDR3: CASSPGQTNQPQHF
DNA: TGTGCCAGCTCACCGGGACAGACAAATCAGCCCCAGCATTTT

D: .
length: 19
size: .
J: TRBJ2-5
V: TRBV21-1
CDR3: CASSKGSGGGRGGRETQYF
DNA: TGTGCCAGCAGCAAAGGTTCGGGCGGGGGCAGGGGAGGAAGAGAGACCCAGTACTTC

D: .
length: 15
size: .
J: TRBJ2-5
V: TRBV28
CDR3: CASSLPDRSGETQYF
DNA: TGTGCCAGCAGTTTACCAGACAGATCGGGAGAGACCCAGTACTTC